This TCR beta chain was captured in a study of cytomegalovirus exposure and HLA in healthy donors. The CDR3 contains 16 residues. The germline V gene has CDR1 SGHTA and CDR2 FQGNSA. The V and J ends lost 4 bases and 2 bases, in that order; junction bases with no gene match: 5. Study conclusions and caveats: V- and J-gene trimming in TCR beta was tied to a missense DCLRE1C variant by an analysis performed later.

The PCR employed 60 Vbeta primers together with 13 Jbeta primers. Data came from immunoSEQ multiplex PCR; TCRdb stores just in-frame clones and leaves some out. The sample shows about 160,000 clones, approximately 76% of them seen only once. Regarding this clone: What it recognizes is unknown.

The rearrangement joins TRBV7-2 to TRBJ2-3; 11 bases fit TRBD2. This receptor was obtained from a female donor in good health and CMV-seronegative. The sequencing sample was made of PBMCs. The CDR3 DNA reads as TGTGCCAGCAGCTCTGGACTAGCGGGCTACACAGATACGCAGTATTTT. This encodes CASSSGLAGYTDTQYF.